This T cell receptor beta chain was captured in a study of T cell changes during pregnancy in multiple sclerosis. Germline V gene data show CDR1 as SGDLS and CDR2 as YYNGEE. This CDR3 contains 17 residues. J was trimmed by 2 bases and V by 0 bases; bases with no gene match: 8. The method was immunoSEQ multiplex PCR; TCRdb's version includes in-frame clones alone and lacks a portion of them. There are about 35,000 clones in the sample; 90% occur only once, and less than 0.4% lies in the top ten. The chain joins TRBV9 to TRBJ2-5, with 9 bases that match TRBD2. Sequencing used CD4+ T cells from peripheral blood mononuclear cells, obtained in the second trimester of pregnancy. The TCR originated in a female donor with multiple sclerosis, enrolled in a pregnancy study. The CDR3 region has the DNA TGTGCCAGCAGCGTAGCTATTAGCCTAGCGGGGCAAGAGACCCAGTACTTC. This gives the protein CASSVAISLAGQETQYF.